Below, 5 T cell receptor beta chains from the same sample are listed, as sequenced in a study of blood T cell repertoires in COVID-19. TCRdb's table, derived via immunoSEQ multiplex PCR, lists solely in-frame clones and lacks some. The data hold 140,000 or so clones, with almost 85% observed a single time. Sequencing input: peripheral blood. All receptors derive from a man aged 50-59 years with acute or convalescent COVID-19.

This clone was counted between two and nine times. The chain is built from TRBV2 and TRBJ1-5; D is undetermined. The germline V and J ends were trimmed by 4 bases and 3 bases, with 10 bases remaining between them. CDR3 length: 14 residues. Germline V gene sequence: CDR1 SNHLY, CDR2 FYNNEI. CDR3 residues: CASSGFRFNQPQHF. CDR3 sequence (DNA): TGTGCCAGCAGTGGTTTCAGATTCAATCAGCCCCAGCATTTT.

V usage is TRBV29-1 and J usage is TRBJ1-1; D call uncertain. This CDR3 comprises 16 residues. With 2 bases removed from V and 0 bases from J, the gap between germline ends came to 16 bases. CDR1 and CDR2 (germline): SQVTM, ANQGSEA. The CDR3 DNA sequence: TGCAGCGTTGAATATCCAGTTCGATCCATGAACACTGAAGCTTTCTTT. Encoded protein: CSVEYPVRSMNTEAFF.

The chain has TRBV13 and TRBJ2-1; perhaps TRBD2 as D (6 bases). V was shortened by 2 bases and J by 0 bases, with 11 bases between the two germline ends. The CDR3 totals 16 residues. The germline V gene has CDR1 PRHDT and CDR2 FYEKMQ (reference sequence). The CDR3 DNA reads TGTGCCAGCAGCTTACAAGGAGGGAGCTCCTACAATGAGCAGTTCTTC. Amino acids: CASSLQGGSSYNEQFF.

This chain joins TRBV7-2 and TRBJ2-1, with D possibly matching TRBD2 (5 bases). The germline V gene has CDR1 SGHTA and CDR2 FQGNSA. The V gene lost 1 base and the J gene lost 4 bases, with 11 bases spanning the gap. The CDR3 totals 15 residues. CDR3 DNA: TGTGCCAGCAGCTTAGAGAGCGGTACATACAATGAGCAGTTCTTC. Its translation is CASSLESGTYNEQFF.

This chain joins TRBV25-1 and TRBJ2-2; 7 bases line up with TRBD1. J lost 6 bases, V lost 6 bases, and 10 bases had no gene match. Per germline, CDR1 MGHDK and CDR2 SYGVNS. This CDR3 is built from 15 residues. The CDR3 sequence: CASRAGTAFPGELFF. The DNA for the CDR3 is TGTGCCAGCAGGGCTGGGACAGCTTTCCCCGGGGAGCTGTTTTTT.